This TCR beta chain emerged from a study of OX40 agonist ivuxolimab in advanced cancers. Study information: Cancers in dose escalation were hepatocellular, melanoma, renal cell and head and neck.

V was pared by 4 bases and J by 2 bases, with 9 bases of the junction left unmatched. The CDR3 covers 16 residues. CDR1 is LNHDA, CDR2 SQIVND, per germline (reference sequence). The repertoire was sequenced with immunoSEQ multiplex PCR; TCRdb's copy has only in-frame clones and lacks some. The table lists about 81,000 clones, roughly 85% of them singletons. Note on this clone: Its antigen remains unknown.

Overall study findings and caveats: Low clonal expansion, among the lowest seen, marked partial responders at 0.1-3.0 mg/kg. No antigen was identified for the clonally expanded peripheral T cells. Expanded clones tended on average to be more numerous among CD8+ T cells than CD4+.

This sequence was found in an adult with an advanced solid tumor such as melanoma, head and neck, liver or kidney cancer. The sample consisted of CD4+ or CD8+ T cells sorted from blood, taken in a trial of the OX40 agonist ivuxolimab. The chain combines TRBV19 with TRBJ2-7, with 9 bases fitting TRBD1. The CDR3 DNA reads as TGTGCCAGTAGTAGCCCGGACAGGGGAAATCCCTACGAGCAGTACTTC. This translates into CASSSPDRGNPYEQYF.